Sequencing of this TCR beta chain was carried out in a study of blood T cells in healthy people across ages. Trimming removed 4 bases at V and 10 bases at J, with 16 bases between. This CDR3 has 13 residues. Per the germline V gene, CDR1 is LGHDT and CDR2 is YNNKEL (reference sequence). Each donor gave roughly 10 milliliters of peripheral blood. Alongside a J-beta primer mix, a sample-barcoded 5' primer served in a second PCR lasting about 7 to 12 cycles. TCRdb reprocessed the 5' RACE reads via MiXCR and lists one record per CDR3 protein. The data show just over 1 million distinct CDR3 sequences, 45% seen once.

The chain joins TRBV3-1 to TRBJ1-1; D is perhaps TRBD1 (6 bases). Sequenced sample: blood. This TCR was recovered from an older woman in good health. The CDR3 sequence is CASSRTGTVVAFF. In DNA, the CDR3 is TGTGCCAGCAGCCGTACAGGGACTGTAGTAGCTTTCTTT.